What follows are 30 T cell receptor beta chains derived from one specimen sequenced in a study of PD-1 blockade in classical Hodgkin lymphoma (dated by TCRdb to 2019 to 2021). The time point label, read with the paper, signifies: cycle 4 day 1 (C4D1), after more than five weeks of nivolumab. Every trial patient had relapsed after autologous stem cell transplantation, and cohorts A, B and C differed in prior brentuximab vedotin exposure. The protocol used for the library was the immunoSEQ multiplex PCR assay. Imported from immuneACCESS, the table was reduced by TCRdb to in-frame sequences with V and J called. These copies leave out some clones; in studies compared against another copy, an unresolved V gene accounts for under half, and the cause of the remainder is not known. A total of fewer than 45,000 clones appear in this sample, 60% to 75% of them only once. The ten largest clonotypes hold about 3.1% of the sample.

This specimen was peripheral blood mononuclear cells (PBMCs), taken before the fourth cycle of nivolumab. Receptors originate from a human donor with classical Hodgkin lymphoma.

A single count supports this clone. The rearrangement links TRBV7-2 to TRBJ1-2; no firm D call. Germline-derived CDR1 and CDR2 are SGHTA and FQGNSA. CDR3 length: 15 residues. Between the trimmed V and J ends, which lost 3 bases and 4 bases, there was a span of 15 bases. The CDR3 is CASSFSGYTVYGYTF. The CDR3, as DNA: TGTGCCAGCAGCTTTTCGGGATACACCGTCTATGGCTACACCTTC.

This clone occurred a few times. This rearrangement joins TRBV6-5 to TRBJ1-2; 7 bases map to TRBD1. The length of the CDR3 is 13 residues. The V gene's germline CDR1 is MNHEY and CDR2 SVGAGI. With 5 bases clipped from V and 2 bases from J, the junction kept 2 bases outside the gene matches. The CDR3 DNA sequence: TGTGCCAGCAGTAAGGGACAGAACTATGGCTACACCTTC. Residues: CASSKGQNYGYTF.

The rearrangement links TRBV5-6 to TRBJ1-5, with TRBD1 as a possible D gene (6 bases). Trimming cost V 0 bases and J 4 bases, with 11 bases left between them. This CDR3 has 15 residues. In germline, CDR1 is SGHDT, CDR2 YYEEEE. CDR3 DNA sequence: TGTGCCAGCAGCTTGGGACAGGCTCGAAATCAGCCCCAGCATTTT. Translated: CASSLGQARNQPQHF. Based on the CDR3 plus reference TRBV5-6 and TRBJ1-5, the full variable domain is DAGVTQSPTHLIKTRGQQVTLRCSPKSGHDTVSWYQQALGQGPQFIFQYYEEEERQRGNFPDRFSGHQFPNYSSELNVNALLLGDSALYLCASSLGQARNQPQHFGDGTRLSIL.

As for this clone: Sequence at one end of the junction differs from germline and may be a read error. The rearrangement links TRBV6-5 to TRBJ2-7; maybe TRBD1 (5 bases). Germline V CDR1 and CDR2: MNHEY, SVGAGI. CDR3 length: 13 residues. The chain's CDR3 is CASSYFRGYEQYF. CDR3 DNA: TGTGCCAGCAGCTACTTTAGGGGCTACGAGCAGTACTTC.

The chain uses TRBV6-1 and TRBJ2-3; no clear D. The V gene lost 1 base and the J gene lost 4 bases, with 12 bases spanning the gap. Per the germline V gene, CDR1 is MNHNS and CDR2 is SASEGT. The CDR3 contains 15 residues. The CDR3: CASSEELRRADTQYF. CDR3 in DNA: TGTGCCAGCAGTGAAGAACTGAGAAGGGCAGATACGCAGTATTTT.

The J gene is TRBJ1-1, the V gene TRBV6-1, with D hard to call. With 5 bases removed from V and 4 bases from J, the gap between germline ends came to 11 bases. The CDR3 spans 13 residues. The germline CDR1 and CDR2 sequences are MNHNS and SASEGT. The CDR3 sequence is CASSSFRGTEAFF. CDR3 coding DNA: TGTGCCAGCAGTTCCTTTCGGGGCACTGAAGCTTTCTTT.

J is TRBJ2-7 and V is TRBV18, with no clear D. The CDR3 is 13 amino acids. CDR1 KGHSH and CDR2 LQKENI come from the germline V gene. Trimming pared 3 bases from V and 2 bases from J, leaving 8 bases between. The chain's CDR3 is CASSPTHTYEQYF. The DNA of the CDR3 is TGTGCCAGCTCACCGACTCATACCTACGAGCAGTACTTC.

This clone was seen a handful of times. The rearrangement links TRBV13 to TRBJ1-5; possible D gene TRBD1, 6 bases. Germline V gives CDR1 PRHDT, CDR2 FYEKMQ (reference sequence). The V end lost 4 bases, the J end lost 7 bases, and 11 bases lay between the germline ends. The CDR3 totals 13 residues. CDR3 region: CASSYNRDQPQHF. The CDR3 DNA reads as TGTGCCAGCAGCTATAACAGGGACCAGCCCCAGCATTTT. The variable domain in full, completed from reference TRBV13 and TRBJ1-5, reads AAGVIQSPRHLIKEKRETATLKCYPIPRHDTVYWYQQGPGQDPQFLISFYEKMQSDKGSIPDRFSAQQFSDYHSELNMSSLELGDSALYFCASSYNRDQPQHFGDGTRLSIL.

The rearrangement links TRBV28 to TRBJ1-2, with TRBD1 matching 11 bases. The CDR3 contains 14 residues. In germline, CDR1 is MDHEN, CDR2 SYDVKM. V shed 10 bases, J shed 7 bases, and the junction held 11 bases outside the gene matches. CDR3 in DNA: TGTGCCACACCGCGGACAGGGGGCGAGAGTGGCTACACCTTC. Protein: CATPRTGGESGYTF.

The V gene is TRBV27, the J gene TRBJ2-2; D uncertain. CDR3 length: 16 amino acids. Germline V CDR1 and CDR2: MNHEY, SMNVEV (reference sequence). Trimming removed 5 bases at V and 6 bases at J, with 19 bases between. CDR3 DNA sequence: TGTGCCAGCAGTGCCATTATCCCTGCCCGATCCGGGGAGCTGTTTTTT. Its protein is CASSAIIPARSGELFF.

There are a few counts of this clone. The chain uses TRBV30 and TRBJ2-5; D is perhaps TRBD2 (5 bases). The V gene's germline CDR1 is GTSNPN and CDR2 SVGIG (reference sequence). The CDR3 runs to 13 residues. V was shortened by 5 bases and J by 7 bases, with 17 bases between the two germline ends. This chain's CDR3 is CAWANSGRATQYF. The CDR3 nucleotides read TGTGCCTGGGCGAACAGCGGACGGGCGACCCAGTACTTC.

The CDR3 DNA reads TGTGCCAGCAGCTCATCCCGGGCAGGCACTGAAGCTTTCTTT. This translates into CASSSSRAGTEAFF. The rearrangement links TRBV11-3 to TRBJ1-1, with D uncertain. The germline V gene has CDR1 SGHNT and CDR2 YENEEA. Between the trimmed V and J ends, which lost 4 bases and 4 bases, there was a span of 13 bases. The CDR3 is 14 amino acids.

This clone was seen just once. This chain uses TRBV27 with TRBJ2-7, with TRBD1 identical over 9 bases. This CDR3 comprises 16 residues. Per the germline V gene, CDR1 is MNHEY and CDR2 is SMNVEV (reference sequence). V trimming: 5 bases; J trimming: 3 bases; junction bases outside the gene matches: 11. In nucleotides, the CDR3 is TGTGCCAGCAGTAGGCCGATGACAGGGGGAAGCTACGAGCAGTACTTC. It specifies CASSRPMTGGSYEQYF.

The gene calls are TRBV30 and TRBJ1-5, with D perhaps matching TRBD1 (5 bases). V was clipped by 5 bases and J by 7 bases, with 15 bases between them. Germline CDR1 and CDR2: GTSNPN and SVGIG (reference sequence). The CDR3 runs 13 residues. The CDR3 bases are TGTGCCTGGGGGGGGGTCGGCAGCCAGCCCCAGCATTTT. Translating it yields CAWGGVGSQPQHF. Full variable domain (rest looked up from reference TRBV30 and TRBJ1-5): SQTIHQWPATLVQPVGSPLSLECTVEGTSNPNLYWYRQAAGRGLQLLFYSVGIGQISSEVPQNLSASRPQDRQFILSSKKLLLSDSGFYLCAWGGVGSQPQHFGDGTRLSIL.

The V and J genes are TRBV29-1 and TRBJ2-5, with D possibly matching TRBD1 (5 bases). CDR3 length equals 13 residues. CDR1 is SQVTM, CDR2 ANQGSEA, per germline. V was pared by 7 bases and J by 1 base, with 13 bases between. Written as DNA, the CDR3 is TGCAGCGCCACCCCAAGGGGCCAAGAGACCCAGTACTTC. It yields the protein CSATPRGQETQYF.

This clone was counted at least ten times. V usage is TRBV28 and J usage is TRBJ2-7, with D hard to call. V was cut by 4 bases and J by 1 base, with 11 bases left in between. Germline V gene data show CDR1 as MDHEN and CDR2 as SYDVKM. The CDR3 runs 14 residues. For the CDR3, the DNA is TGTGCCAGCAGTTGGGGAAAGCTATCCTACGAGCAGTACTTC. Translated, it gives CASSWGKLSYEQYF.

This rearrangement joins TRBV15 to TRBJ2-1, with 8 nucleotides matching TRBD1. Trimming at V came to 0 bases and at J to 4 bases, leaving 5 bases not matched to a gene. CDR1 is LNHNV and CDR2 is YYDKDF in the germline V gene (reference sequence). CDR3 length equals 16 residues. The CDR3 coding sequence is TGTGCCACCAGCAGAGACGCCGGGACAGGATACAATGAGCAGTTCTTC. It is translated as CATSRDAGTGYNEQFF.

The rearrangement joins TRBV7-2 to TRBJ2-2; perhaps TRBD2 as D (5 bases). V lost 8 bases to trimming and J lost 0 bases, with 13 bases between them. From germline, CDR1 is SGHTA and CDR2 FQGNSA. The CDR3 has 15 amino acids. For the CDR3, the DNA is TGTGCCAGCTCCCAGCGCGGGTCGAACACCGGGGAGCTGTTTTTT. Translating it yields CASSQRGSNTGELFF.

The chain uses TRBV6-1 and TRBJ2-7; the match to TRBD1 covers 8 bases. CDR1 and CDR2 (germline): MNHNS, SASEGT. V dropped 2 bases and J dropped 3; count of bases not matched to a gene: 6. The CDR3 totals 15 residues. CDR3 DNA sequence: TGTGCCAGCAGTGAACTTTGGACAGGGTTCTACGAGCAGTACTTC. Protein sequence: CASSELWTGFYEQYF.

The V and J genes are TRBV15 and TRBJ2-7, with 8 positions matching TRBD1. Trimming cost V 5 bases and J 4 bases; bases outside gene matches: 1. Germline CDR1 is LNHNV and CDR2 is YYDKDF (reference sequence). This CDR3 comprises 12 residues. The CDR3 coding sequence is TGTGCCACCAGCGGACAGGGATACGAGCAGTACTTC. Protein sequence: CATSGQGYEQYF.

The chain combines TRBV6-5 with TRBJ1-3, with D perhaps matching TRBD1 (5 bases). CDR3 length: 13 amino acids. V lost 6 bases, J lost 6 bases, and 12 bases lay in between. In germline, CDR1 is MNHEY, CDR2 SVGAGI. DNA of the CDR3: TGTGCCAGCAGCGTAATCGGGGCAAACACCATATATTTT. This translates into CASSVIGANTIYF.

The CDR3 loop reads CASSAGTSVNGEQFF. In DNA, the CDR3 is TGTGCCAGCAGCGCCGGGACTAGCGTGAATGGTGAGCAGTTCTTC. This chain links TRBV9 with TRBJ2-1, with 10 bases identical to TRBD2. The CDR3 is 15 residues long. The germline V gene has CDR1 SGDLS and CDR2 YYNGEE. V lost 3 bases to trimming and J lost 9 bases; unmatched junction nucleotides: 9.

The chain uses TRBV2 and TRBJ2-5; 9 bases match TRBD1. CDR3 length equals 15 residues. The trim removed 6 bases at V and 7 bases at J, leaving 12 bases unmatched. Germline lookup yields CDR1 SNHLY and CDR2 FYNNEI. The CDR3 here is CASSPGTGSWGTQYF. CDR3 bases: TGTGCCAGCAGCCCCGGGACAGGGTCGTGGGGGACCCAGTACTTC. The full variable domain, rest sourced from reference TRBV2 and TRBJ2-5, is EPEVTQTPSHQVTQMGQEVILRCVPISNHLYFYWYRQILGQKVEFLVSFYNNEISEKSEIFDDQFSVERPDGSNFTLKIRSTKLEDSAMYFCASSPGTGSWGTQYFGPGTRLLVL.

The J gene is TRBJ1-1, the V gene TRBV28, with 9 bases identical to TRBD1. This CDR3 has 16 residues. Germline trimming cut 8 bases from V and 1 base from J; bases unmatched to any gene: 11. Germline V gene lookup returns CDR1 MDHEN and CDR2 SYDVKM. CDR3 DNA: TGTGCCAGCGACGGGACAGGGAGGATCAGGAACACTGAAGCTTTCTTT. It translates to CASDGTGRIRNTEAFF.

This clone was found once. The CDR3 sequence is CASSFGRGRYDEQFF. CDR3 bases: TGTGCCAGCAGCTTCGGCAGAGGACGATATGATGAGCAGTTCTTC. The chain recombines TRBV5-5 with TRBJ2-1; D not certain. This CDR3 spans 15 amino acids. CDR1 and CDR2 (germline): SGHKS, YYEKEE (reference sequence). V was pared by 2 bases and J by 8 bases, with 17 bases between. Filled out from reference TRBV5-5 and TRBJ2-1, the complete variable domain reads DAGVTQSPTHLIKTRGQQVTLRCSPISGHKSVSWYQQVLGQGPQFIFQYYEKEERGRGNFPDRFSARQFPNYSSELNVNALLLGDSALYLCASSFGRGRYDEQFFGPGTRLTVL.

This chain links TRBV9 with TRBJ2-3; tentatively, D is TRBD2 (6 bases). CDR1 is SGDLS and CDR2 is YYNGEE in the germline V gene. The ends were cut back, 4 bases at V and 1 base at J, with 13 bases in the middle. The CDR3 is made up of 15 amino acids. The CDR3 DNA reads TGTGCCAGCAGCCCGAGGGAGCGGGGCACAGATACGCAGTATTTT. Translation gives CASSPRERGTDTQYF.

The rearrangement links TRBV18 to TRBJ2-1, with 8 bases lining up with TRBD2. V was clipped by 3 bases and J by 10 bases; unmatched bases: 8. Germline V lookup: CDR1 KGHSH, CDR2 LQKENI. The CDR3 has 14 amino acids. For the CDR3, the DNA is TGTGCCAGCTCACCTAGAGCGGGAGTACACGAGCAGTTCTTC. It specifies CASSPRAGVHEQFF.

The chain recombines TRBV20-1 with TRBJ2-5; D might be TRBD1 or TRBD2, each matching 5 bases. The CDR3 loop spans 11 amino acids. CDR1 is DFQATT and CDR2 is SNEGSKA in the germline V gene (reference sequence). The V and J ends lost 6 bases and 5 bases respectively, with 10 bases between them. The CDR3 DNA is TGCAGTGCATACAGGAGGGAGACCCAGTACTTC. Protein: CSAYRRETQYF.

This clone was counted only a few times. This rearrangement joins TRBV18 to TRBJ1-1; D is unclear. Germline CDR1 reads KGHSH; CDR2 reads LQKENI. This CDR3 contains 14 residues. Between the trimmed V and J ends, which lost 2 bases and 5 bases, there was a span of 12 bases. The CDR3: CASSPTETGTEAFF. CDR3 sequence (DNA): TGTGCCAGCTCACCAACCGAAACGGGAACTGAAGCTTTCTTT.

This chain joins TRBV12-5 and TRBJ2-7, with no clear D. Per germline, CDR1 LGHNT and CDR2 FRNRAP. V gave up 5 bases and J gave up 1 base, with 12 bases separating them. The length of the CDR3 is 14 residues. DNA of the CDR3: TGTGCTAGTGGTGACCCCGGACCTTCCTACGAGCAGTACTTC. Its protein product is CASGDPGPSYEQYF.